Below, 21 T cell receptor beta chains from the same sample are listed, as sequenced in a study of graft-versus-host responses after intestinal transplantation. Repertoires were generated with immunoSEQ multiplex PCR, while TCRdb's copy carries only in-frame clones and drops some. The sample includes some 110,000 clones, approximately 93% seen only once; the top ten take 1.2%. What these receptors recognize is not known. The sample in question was unstimulated CD8+ T cells sorted from spleen or lymph node cells, obtained before transplant. These receptors originate from a human donor who was the organ donor for an intestinal transplant.

The V and J genes are TRBV5-1 and TRBJ2-1; D uncertain. Trimming stripped 0 bases from V and 4 bases from J, with 8 bases between. The CDR3 extends over 14 amino acids. Germline CDR1 SGHRS, CDR2 YFSETQ. For the CDR3, the DNA is TGCGCCAGCAGCTTGGACGGGTTTTACAATGAGCAGTTCTTC. Amino acids: CASSLDGFYNEQFF. Drawing the rest from reference TRBV5-1 and TRBJ2-1, the complete variable domain is KAGVTQTPRYLIKTRGQQVTLSCSPISGHRSVSWYQQTPGQGLQFLFEYFSETQRNKGNFPGRFSGRQFSNSRSEMNVSTLELGDSALYLCASSLDGFYNEQFFGPGTRLTVL.

The V call is TRBV7-2, the J call TRBJ2-1; 14 bases are a match to TRBD2. Looked up from germline, CDR1 is SGHTA and CDR2 is FQGNSA. V dropped 6 bases and J dropped 4; count of bases not matched to a gene: 8. The CDR3 extends over 17 amino acids. CDR3 region: CASRAGLAGEEYNEQFF. CDR3 bases: TGTGCCAGCAGGGCGGGACTAGCGGGAGAGGAGTACAATGAGCAGTTCTTC.

The chain couples TRBV7-9 to TRBJ2-3; 14 bases align to TRBD2. The V segment lost 3 bases and the J segment 0 bases; nucleotides outside the gene matches: 2. Germline V gene lookup returns CDR1 SEHNR and CDR2 FQNEAQ (reference sequence). The CDR3 covers 17 residues. The CDR3 region is CASSLTSGRASTDTQYF. CDR3 DNA sequence: TGTGCCAGCAGCTTGACTAGCGGGAGGGCTAGCACAGATACGCAGTATTTT. Supplemented by reference TRBV7-9 and TRBJ2-3, the full variable domain reads DTGVSQNPRHKITKRGQNVTFRCDPISEHNRLYWYRQTLGQGPEFLTYFQNEAQLEKSRLLSDRFSAERPKGSFSTLEIQRTEQGDSAMYLCASSLTSGRASTDTQYFGPGTRLTVL.

This clone came up a few times. This rearrangement joins TRBV6-6 to TRBJ2-7; tentative D call: TRBD1 (6 bases). Deletions cut 2 bases from V and 5 bases from J, with 13 bases between. Germline V CDR1 and CDR2: MNHNY, SVGAGI (reference sequence). CDR3 length equals 14 residues. The CDR3 DNA sequence: TGTGCCAGCAGTTACGAGGGGGAACTACACGAGCAGTACTTC. Protein: CASSYEGELHEQYF.

This chain connects TRBV5-1 to TRBJ2-7; TRBD2 agrees at 11 bases. Germline CDR1 SGHRS, CDR2 YFSETQ. This CDR3 comprises 15 residues. The J segment lost 2 bases and the V segment lost 2 bases, leaving 3 bases of the junction unmatched. The CDR3 DNA reads TGCGCCAGCAGCTTTGGGACTAGCGGAGCCTACGAGCAGTACTTC. It yields the protein CASSFGTSGAYEQYF. The full variable domain, in which reference TRBV5-1 and TRBJ2-7 provide the parts outside the CDR3, is KAGVTQTPRYLIKTRGQQVTLSCSPISGHRSVSWYQQTPGQGLQFLFEYFSETQRNKGNFPGRFSGRQFSNSRSEMNVSTLELGDSALYLCASSFGTSGAYEQYFGPGTRLTVT.

The V gene is TRBV4-3, the J gene TRBJ2-7; the D is unclear. The CDR3 consists of 14 residues. From germline, CDR1 is LGHNA and CDR2 YSLEER. V was trimmed by 1 base and J by 3 bases, leaving 10 bases between them. The CDR3 spells CASSQAPTGYEQYF. The CDR3 DNA sequence: TGCGCCAGCAGCCAAGCCCCGACTGGCTACGAGCAGTACTTC.

The CDR3 reads CASRTWDSTPNEQFF. The CDR3, as DNA: TGTGCCAGTCGAACCTGGGACAGCACCCCCAATGAGCAGTTCTTC. The chain carries TRBV6-1 and TRBJ2-1; the match to TRBD1 covers 7 bases. The trim removed 9 bases at V and 6 bases at J, leaving 14 bases unmatched. CDR3 length: 15 amino acids. The germline V gene has CDR1 MNHNS and CDR2 SASEGT.

The V call is TRBV7-9, the J call TRBJ1-1; TRBD1 might be the D (6 bases). This CDR3 is 13 amino acids long. Trimming removed 5 bases from V and 5 bases from J, with 12 bases in between. CDR1 is SEHNR, CDR2 FQNEAQ, per germline (reference sequence). The CDR3 DNA reads as TGTGCCAGCAGCCAGGGGCGGACAACTGAAGCTTTCTTT. Amino acid sequence: CASSQGRTTEAFF.

The gene calls are TRBV10-3 and TRBJ2-1; D is unresolved. The CDR3 spans 13 residues. Germline CDR1 is ENHRY and CDR2 is SYGVKD. Trimming pared 3 bases from V and 5 bases from J, leaving 8 bases between. The CDR3 loop is CAISDQLNNEQFF. CDR3 in DNA: TGTGCCATCAGTGATCAACTCAACAATGAGCAGTTCTTC.

Regarding this clone: Other DNA sequences in the sample encode the same CDR3. The genes are TRBV6-6 and TRBJ1-1; D remains ambiguous. CDR1 and CDR2 from the germline V gene are MNHNY and SVGAGI (reference sequence). This CDR3 comprises 10 residues. V was trimmed by 6 bases and J by 11 bases, leaving 10 bases between them. CDR3 coding DNA: TGTGCCAGCAGGGCCGTTGAGGCTTTCTTT. Protein product: CASRAVEAFF.

The chain combines TRBV4-1 with TRBJ1-1; 7 bases match TRBD1. Germline V CDR1 and CDR2: MGHRA, YSYEKL. Trimming removed 1 base from V and 10 bases from J; junction bases left unmatched: 6. CDR3 size: 13 residues. CDR3 in DNA: TGCGCCAGCAGCCAAGGAGAGACAGGGCTAGCTTTCTTT. Translation gives CASSQGETGLAFF.

The J gene is TRBJ1-1, the V gene TRBV4-3; D call uncertain. CDR3 length equals 14 residues. V was clipped by 1 base and J by 3 bases, with 9 bases between them. Looked up from germline, CDR1 is LGHNA and CDR2 is YSLEER. CDR3 coding DNA: TGCGCCAGCAGCCAAGGGGAACGGTACACTGAAGCTTTCTTT. This gives the protein CASSQGERYTEAFF.

The chain combines TRBV27 with TRBJ2-7; TRBD1 is a possible D gene (5 bases). The CDR3 has 15 amino acids. V lost 0 bases, J lost 0 bases, and 9 bases lay in between. Germline CDR1 MNHEY, CDR2 SMNVEV (reference sequence). The CDR3 sequence is CASSLSMGPSYEQYF. The DNA of the CDR3 is TGTGCCAGCAGTTTATCGATGGGGCCCTCCTACGAGCAGTACTTC.

This chain links TRBV21-1 with TRBJ2-6. TRBV21-1 is described as a pseudogene. The CDR3 is 16 amino acids. The DNA for the CDR3 is TGTGCCAGCGGACCGGGGGCTCCCTCTGGGGCCAACGTCCTGACTTTC. The encoded protein is CASGPGAPSGANVLTF.

J is TRBJ2-1 and V is TRBV12-5, with TRBD1 as a possible D gene (5 bases). Germline V gene data show CDR1 as LGHNT and CDR2 as FRNRAP. The CDR3 loop spans 14 amino acids. V was trimmed by 1 base and J by 2 bases, leaving 6 bases between them. The CDR3 sequence: CASGLGGAYNEQFF. CDR3 DNA sequence: TGTGCTAGTGGTTTGGGGGGCGCCTACAATGAGCAGTTCTTC.

The DNA of the CDR3 is TGCGCCAGCAGGGCCAGGTTCACAGATACGCAGTATTTT. Translation: CASRARFTDTQYF. The chain combines TRBV5-1 with TRBJ2-3; D is unclear. Per germline, CDR1 SGHRS and CDR2 YFSETQ. This CDR3 contains 13 residues. Trimming pared 5 bases from V and 2 bases from J, leaving 9 bases between.

The chain recombines TRBV7-9 with TRBJ2-7; D might be TRBD1 (6 bases). The CDR3 is 14 amino acids. Deletions cut 3 bases from V and 4 bases from J, with 13 bases between. Germline values: CDR1 SEHNR, CDR2 FQNEAQ (reference sequence). CDR3 bases: TGTGCCAGCAGCTTGCCGGACAGCAATTACGAGCAGTACTTC. Amino acids: CASSLPDSNYEQYF.

This clone has just one count. This chain connects TRBV28 to TRBJ2-3; D unclear. Trimming took off 2 bases at V and 0 bases at J, with 15 bases between the two ends. This CDR3 contains 17 residues. The germline V gene has CDR1 MDHEN and CDR2 SYDVKM. As DNA, the CDR3 is TGTGCCAGCAGTTTACCACGAGTACTTGCTAGCACAGATACGCAGTATTTT. Protein product: CASSLPRVLASTDTQYF.

The gene calls are TRBV14 and TRBJ2-5, with 7 bases lining up with TRBD1. The germline V gene has CDR1 SGHDN and CDR2 FVKESK. The CDR3 runs 15 residues. Trimming removed 6 bases from V and 1 base from J; junction bases left unmatched: 8. The CDR3 loop reads CASSPTGVRQETQYF. CDR3 nucleotides: TGTGCCAGCAGTCCCACAGGGGTTCGCCAAGAGACCCAGTACTTC.

This clone was seen just once. V and J are TRBV9 and TRBJ2-3, with D possibly TRBD2 on 6 matching bases. The CDR3 length is 15 residues. V shed 6 bases and J shed 2 bases, with 16 bases lying between them. Germline lookup yields CDR1 SGDLS and CDR2 YYNGEE. The DNA of the CDR3 is TGTGCCAGCACCACCGGAGGGGCACCCACAGATACGCAGTATTTT. It codes for CASTTGGAPTDTQYF.

J is TRBJ1-1 and V is TRBV7-9; 8 nucleotides match TRBD1. From germline, CDR1 is SEHNR and CDR2 FQNEAQ (reference sequence). The CDR3 runs 13 residues. The V gene end was trimmed by 3 bases and the J gene end by 7 bases; junction bases not matched to a gene: 4. CDR3 in DNA: TGTGCCAGCAGCTTGGACAGGGCTAGTGAAGCTTTCTTT. Amino acids: CASSLDRASEAFF.